The 26 T cell receptor beta chains below all came from one sample that was sequenced in a study of regulatory T cells in long-lasting Graves disease. Assembly of TCR beta libraries relied on iRepertoire HTBI primers together with Arm-PCR of CDR3 regions. MiXCR, applied by TCRdb to the multiplex PCR reads, yields one record per CDR3 protein. This table has 400,000 to 500,000 distinct CDR3 sequences, 15% appearing once. Time point meaning: newly diagnosed GD, antithyroid drugs for less than 3 months. PBMCs were the source of the RNA used for TCR sequencing. The same sample was also used in a study of T cells in Graves' hyperthyroidism and ophthalmopathy.

Sequenced material: peripheral blood mononuclear cells (PBMCs), taken at new diagnosis, from a patient treated with antithyroid drugs. These receptors originate from a woman in her 40s with Graves disease.

Worth noting for this clonotype: A read error may be the cause here, since a much bigger clone is one base away. The chain employs TRBV28 and TRBJ2-5; a weak D match, TRBD1 (6 bases). Germline V gene lookup returns CDR1 MDHEN and CDR2 SYDVKM. This CDR3 spans 16 amino acids. Here the CDR3 DNA reads TGTGCCAGCAGTGGGGCAGGGGAGCCGGGACAAGAGGCCCAGTACTTC. Protein: CASSGAGEPGQEAQYF.

Turning to this clonotype: Given a much more abundant clone one base away, this may be a read error. V usage is TRBV20-1 and J usage is TRBJ2-3; possibly TRBD2 for D (5 bases). The CDR3 totals 15 residues. From germline, CDR1 is DFQATT and CDR2 SNEGSKA (reference sequence). The CDR3 reads CSASVQRPSTDMQYF. Here the CDR3 DNA reads TGCAGTGCTAGTGTCCAGCGGCCTAGCACAGATATGCAGTATTTT.

V is TRBV7-6 and J is TRBJ2-3, with 12 bases that match TRBD2. The V segment lost 5 bases and the J segment 1 base; nucleotides outside the gene matches: 16. The CDR3 sequence is 20 residues long. The germline V gene has CDR1 SGHVS and CDR2 FNYEAQ. The CDR3: CASSLGIGLAGQRGTDTQYF. CDR3 DNA: TGTGCCAGCAGCCTGGGGATTGGACTAGCGGGACAAAGGGGCACAGATACGCAGTATTTT.

The chain combines TRBV9 with TRBJ2-6, with a tentative D call TRBD1 (5 bases). The CDR3 length is 17 residues. CDR1 SGDLS and CDR2 YYNGEE come from the germline V gene. V shed 4 bases and J shed 4 bases, with 18 bases lying between them. The CDR3 DNA reads as TGTGCCAGCAGCCCCCGAGGTGATACAGGCGGGGCCAACGTCCTGACTTTC. Translating gives CASSPRGDTGGANVLTF.

This clonotype turned up a few times. This chain joins TRBV18 and TRBJ1-2, with D uncertain. Trimming took 0 bases from V and 4 from J, leaving 9 bases between them. The CDR3 sequence is 14 residues long. Germline CDR1 is KGHSH and CDR2 is LQKENI. The CDR3 nucleotides read TGTGCCAGCTCACCACCAGGGTCCTCCTATGGCTACACCTTC. It translates to CASSPPGSSYGYTF.

This clonotype came up a few times. The chain uses TRBV19 and TRBJ2-4; no definite D call. Between the trimmed V and J ends, which lost 3 bases and 9 bases, there was a span of 6 bases. The CDR3 sequence is 11 residues long. CDR1 and CDR2 from the germline V gene are LNHDA and SQIVND (reference sequence). CDR3 loop: CASSISGIQYF. CDR3 DNA: TGTGCCAGTAGTATCTCTGGCATTCAGTACTTC.

This clonotype has a handful of counts. The chain combines TRBV7-8 with TRBJ2-5, with 7 bases identical to TRBD2. Germline assignment: CDR1 SGHVS and CDR2 FQNEAQ. The CDR3 spans 15 residues. V trimming: 0 bases; J trimming: 4 bases; junction bases outside the gene matches: 5. CDR3 sequence (DNA): TGTGCCAGCAGCTTAGCGGGAGGGGATGGAGAGACCCAGTACTTC. It is translated as CASSLAGGDGETQYF.

This clonotype was seen ten or more times. The J gene is TRBJ2-3, the V gene TRBV2; possible D gene TRBD1, 5 bases. The CDR3 is made up of 13 amino acids. CDR1 and CDR2 from the germline V gene are SNHLY and FYNNEI. The V and J ends lost 0 bases and 8 bases respectively, with 9 bases between them. CDR3 bases: TGTGCCAGCAGTGAAGCGCTGCAGGGTACGCAGTATTTT. The encoded protein is CASSEALQGTQYF.

This clonotype was picked up a small number of times. The CDR3 reads CASSFWGQSYNEQFF. For the CDR3, the DNA is TGTGCCAGCAGCTTCTGGGGGCAATCCTACAATGAGCAGTTCTTC. The chain is built from TRBV5-4 and TRBJ2-1; a weak D match, TRBD1 (6 bases). Trimming pared 2 bases from V and 1 base from J, leaving 10 bases between. CDR3 length equals 15 residues. Looked up from germline, CDR1 is SGHNT and CDR2 is YYREEE (reference sequence).

The rearrangement links TRBV12-3 or TRBV12-4 to TRBJ2-1; 8 bases match TRBD2. Trimming took 2 bases from V and 7 from J; bases not matched to a gene: 4. There are 14 residues in the CDR3. The CDR3 sequence is CASSLNSGGNEQFF. CDR3 nucleotides: TGTGCCAGCAGTTTAAATTCGGGGGGGAATGAGCAGTTCTTC.

This clonotype has ten or more counts. This chain's CDR3 is CASSSEPQGDEQFF. The CDR3 DNA follows: TGTGCCAGCAGCTCCGAACCACAGGGCGATGAGCAGTTCTTC. The J gene is TRBJ2-1, the V gene TRBV7-8, with D perhaps matching TRBD1 (6 bases). From germline, CDR1 is SGHVS and CDR2 FQNEAQ. CDR3 length equals 14 residues. Deletions cut 4 bases from V and 8 bases from J, with 15 bases between.

The chain employs TRBV12-3 or TRBV12-4 and TRBJ1-5; D gene ambiguous. Trimming shortened V by 3 bases and J by 5 bases, and 17 bases separated the two germline ends. There are 16 residues in the CDR3. The CDR3 DNA reads as TGTGCCAGCAGTTTTGCGGGGTTTGGGTCCTATCAGCCCCAGCATTTT. This sequence encodes CASSFAGFGSYQPQHF.

This clonotype was found many times. The rearrangement links TRBV18 to TRBJ2-1, with D tentatively TRBD2 (5 bases). Trimming shortened V by 2 bases and J by 4 bases, and 15 bases separated the two germline ends. CDR3 length equals 16 residues. CDR1 is KGHSH and CDR2 is LQKENI in the germline V gene. CDR3 region: CASSPMSSGTYNEQFF. For the CDR3, the DNA is TGTGCCAGCTCACCAATGTCCAGCGGTACTTACAATGAGCAGTTCTTC.

This clonotype was picked up a small number of times. The genes are TRBV7-9 and TRBJ2-2; D is ambiguous. The CDR3 consists of 12 residues. V gave up 4 bases and J gave up 9 bases, with 9 bases separating them. Germline CDR1 is SEHNR and CDR2 is FQNEAQ (reference sequence). The CDR3 loop is CASSSATRELFF. CDR3 nucleotide sequence: TGTGCCAGCAGCTCCGCGACCCGGGAGCTGTTTTTT.

In this sample, this clonotype turned up many times. This chain connects TRBV12-3 or TRBV12-4 to TRBJ2-1; the match to TRBD2 covers 7 bases. CDR3 length: 15 amino acids. Unmatched junction bases numbered 7, after V lost 4 bases and J lost 4 bases. The CDR3 loop reads CASSSYSGLYNEQFF. The CDR3 DNA is TGTGCCAGCAGTTCATATAGCGGGCTTTACAATGAGCAGTTCTTC.

Comment on this clonotype: A much larger clone differs by one base, so this may be a read error. The chain joins TRBV7-2 to TRBJ2-2, with unresolved D. V lost 5 bases and J lost 3, with 10 bases in between. This CDR3 is built from 14 residues. Germline V gene data show CDR1 as SGHTA and CDR2 as FQGNSA. DNA of the CDR3: TGTGCCAGCAGCCTATTAAGGCACACCGGGGAGCTGTTTTTT. This translates into CASSLLRHTGELFF.

In its sample, this clonotype was seen many times. The chain couples TRBV12-3 or TRBV12-4 to TRBJ2-7, with D unresolved. The CDR3 is made up of 13 amino acids. V shed 0 bases and J shed 0 bases, with 3 bases lying between them. The CDR3 region is CASSLALSYEQYF. The DNA of the CDR3 is TGTGCCAGCAGTTTAGCACTCTCCTACGAGCAGTACTTC.

The chain uses TRBV5-8 and TRBJ1-4; D uncertain. There are 15 residues in the CDR3. CDR1 and CDR2 (germline): SGHTS, YDEGEE. Trimming cost V 4 bases and J 0 bases, with 10 bases left between them. CDR3 DNA: TGTGCCAGCAGCCCCCGTGGGTCAACTAATGAAAAACTGTTTTTT. This codes for CASSPRGSTNEKLFF.

J is TRBJ2-7 and V is TRBV27; weak D call: TRBD1 (6 bases). In germline, CDR1 is MNHEY, CDR2 SMNVEV (reference sequence). This CDR3 is built from 12 residues. The CDR3 sequence: CAIRDTNYEQYF. Written as DNA, the CDR3 is TGTGCAATTAGGGACACTAACTACGAGCAGTACTTC.

This clonotype appeared many times. This may arise from a read error, as a much more abundant clone is one base away. The chain is built from TRBV11-2 and TRBJ1-2; no clear D gene. The germline V gene has CDR1 SGHAT and CDR2 FQNNGV. The ends were cut back, 5 bases at V and 6 bases at J, with 13 bases in the middle. The CDR3 covers 13 residues. As DNA, the CDR3 is TGTGCCAGCAGCCCATCACGGGGAAATGGCTACACCTTC. This sequence encodes CASSPSRGNGYTF.

In its sample, this clonotype was seen a few times. This may stem from a read error, because a much larger clone lies one nucleotide away. This chain connects TRBV2 to TRBJ2-1; 7 nucleotides align to TRBD2. CDR3 length: 16 residues. Germline CDR1 is SNHLY and CDR2 is FYNNEI. CDR3 nucleotide sequence: TGTGCCGGCAGTGAAGTGGGCGGGGGCTCCTACAATGAGCAGTTCTTC. Its translation is CAGSEVGGGSYNEQFF.

At least ten counts were recorded for this clonotype. One end of the junction fails to match germline, which may point to a read error. The genes are TRBV28 and TRBJ2-7; 9 bases agree with TRBD2. CDR1 MDHEN and CDR2 SYDVKM come from the germline V gene. This CDR3 region has 14 residues. The CDR3 DNA follows: TGTGCCGGCAGTTTACCTAGCGGGACCTGGGAGCAGTACTTC. Its translation: CAGSLPSGTWEQYF. Based on the CDR3 plus reference TRBV28 and TRBJ2-7, the full variable domain is DVKVTQSSRYLVKRTGEKVFLECVQDMDHENMFWYRQDPGLGLRLIYFSYDVKMKEKGDIPEGYSVSREKKERFSLILESASTNQTSMYLCAGSLPSGTWEQYFGPGTRLTVT.

This clonotype was picked up one time. A single base separates this from a much larger clone, so it may be a read error. Since the CDR3 does not end with the conserved phenylalanine or tryptophan, this likely comes from a read error. The V call is TRBV30, the J call TRBJ2-3; D could derive from TRBD1 or TRBD2 (5 bases each). V lost 4 bases and J 6 bases, leaving 14 bases between the germline ends. Germline CDR1 reads GTSNPN; CDR2 reads SVGIG (reference sequence). This CDR3 is 13 amino acids long. The CDR3: CAWNRDGGDTQYV. Here the CDR3 DNA reads TGTGCCTGGAACCGGGACGGTGGGGATACGCAGTATGTT.

V and J are TRBV3-1 and TRBJ1-5; unclear D gene. V gave up 1 base and J gave up 2 bases, with 21 bases separating them. This CDR3 is built from 19 residues. Looked up from germline, CDR1 is LGHDT and CDR2 is YNNKEL (reference sequence). The DNA for the CDR3 is TGTGCCAGCAGCCAAGGATATGGGAGGAAACTTGGTGGCAATCAGCCCCAGCATTTT. It yields the protein CASSQGYGRKLGGNQPQHF.

This clonotype occurred many times. The chain carries TRBV12-3 or TRBV12-4 and TRBJ2-1; no reliable D call. The V gene lost 4 bases and the J gene lost 7 bases, with 8 bases spanning the gap. This CDR3 has 12 residues. The CDR3 nucleotides read TGTGCCAGCAGTTACAGTCAGAATGAGCAGTTCTTC. Translating gives CASSYSQNEQFF.

Ten or more counts support this clonotype. The chain joins TRBV28 to TRBJ2-7; D perhaps matches TRBD1 (6 bases). Germline CDR1 is MDHEN and CDR2 is SYDVKM. The CDR3 loop spans 16 amino acids. The germline V and J ends were trimmed by 6 bases and 3 bases, with 21 bases remaining between them. The CDR3 DNA is TGTGCCAGCAGCCCCCCGAGCTCCGGGACACACTACGAGCAGTACTTC. It yields the protein CASSPPSSGTHYEQYF.